This T cell receptor (beta chain) was captured in a study of metastatic and nonmetastatic thyroid tumors. Every patient was untreated before thyroid surgery. TCRdb re-called clones from the PCR reads using MiXCR. The repertoire holds 20,000 to 25,000 clones, with around 15% as singletons. This clone was counted many times. Deletions cut 6 bases from V and 1 base from J, with 17 bases between. Germline CDR1 is MNHEY and CDR2 is SMNVEV (reference sequence). The CDR3 is made up of 16 amino acids. The sequencing input was blood. The genes are TRBV27 and TRBJ2-3; D might be TRBD2 (6 bases). This clonotype was sampled from a female donor with papillary thyroid cancer or a benign thyroid nodule (not recorded which). Some clones in this sample may be carry-over from other donors' samples. CDR3 sequence (DNA): TGTGCCAGCAGAGTATGGGACCGCGGGGGCACAGATACGCAGTATTTT. Amino acid sequence: CASRVWDRGGTDTQYF.